This T cell receptor beta chain was recovered during a study of T cells after yellow fever vaccination. TCRdb reanalysed the 5' RACE reads using MiXCR and keeps one entry per CDR3 protein. The table lists more than 250,000 distinct CDR3 sequences, about 6.9% of them singletons. This clonotype was observed at least ten times. CDR3 length: 12 residues. V was clipped by 7 bases and J by 8 bases, with 11 bases between them. Germline V gene sequence: CDR1 SEHNR, CDR2 FQNEAQ (reference sequence). The chain combines TRBV7-9 with TRBJ1-4; D uncertain. The starting material was PBMCs, obtained around 45 days after the first yellow fever vaccination. The TCR was taken from a young man who received the YFV17D yellow fever vaccine. The DNA of the CDR3 is TGTGCCAGCACTCCCTTCGGGGAAAAACTGTTTTTT. This codes for CASTPFGEKLFF.